The 3 T cell receptor beta chains listed next were all sequenced from one sample in a study of blood T cell repertoires in COVID-19. Sequenced by immunoSEQ multiplex PCR; TCRdb stores in-frame clones only, minus some. The sample includes about 140,000 clones, 70% to 80% seen only once; the top ten take approximately 3.6%. The sequenced sample consisted of peripheral blood. The receptor source for this set is a man in his fifties or sixties with acute or convalescent COVID-19.

V gene TRBV13 combines with J gene TRBJ2-5, with 7 nucleotides matching TRBD2. CDR1 and CDR2 (germline): PRHDT, FYEKMQ (reference sequence). The CDR3 covers 14 residues. Unmatched junction bases numbered 8, after V lost 5 bases and J lost 5 bases. CDR3 nucleotides: TGTGCCAGCAGCCAGCGGGACGCGGGGGAGACCCAGTACTTC. The encoded protein is CASSQRDAGETQYF.

This clone was counted a few times. The chain uses TRBV18 and TRBJ1-1; tentatively, D is TRBD1 (5 bases). Germline V CDR1 and CDR2: KGHSH, LQKENI. Trimming pared 2 bases from V and 6 bases from J, leaving 10 bases between. The CDR3 extends over 13 amino acids. CDR3 coding DNA: TGTGCCAGCTCACCAAGGCGGGGGGCTGAAGCTTTCTTT. Protein sequence: CASSPRRGAEAFF.

The V and J genes are TRBV9 and TRBJ2-7; the D gene is possibly TRBD1 (6 bases). The length of the CDR3 is 15 residues. Germline V gives CDR1 SGDLS, CDR2 YYNGEE. Trimming removed 0 bases at V and 6 bases at J, with 16 bases between. In nucleotides, the CDR3 is TGTGCCAGCAGCGTAGTCCCGACAGGCCCTCGCGAGCAGTACTTC. Translation: CASSVVPTGPREQYF.